These 32 T cell receptor beta chains were sequenced from one sample in a study of shared clonotypes between healthy human individuals. The repertoire was sequenced with immunoSEQ multiplex PCR; TCRdb's copy has only in-frame clones and lacks some. The table has about 1 million clones, approximately 76% seen once. Sequences were obtained from memory CD4+ T cells sorted from blood. As for subset: CD45RA-negative fraction. These receptors originate from a man aged 18 to 29 in good health.

The V gene is TRBV5-6, the J gene TRBJ1-6, with D unclear. The length of the CDR3 is 13 residues. Trimming cost V 4 bases and J 5 bases, with 7 bases left between them. Germline values: CDR1 SGHDT, CDR2 YYEEEE. The CDR3 region has the DNA TGTGCCAGCAGCGAAACCAATAATTCACCCCTCCACTTT. The encoded protein is CASSETNNSPLHF.

This clone showed up just once. V is TRBV7-9 and J is TRBJ2-3, with TRBD1 matching over 8 bases. Germline CDR1 is SEHNR and CDR2 is FQNEAQ (reference sequence). This CDR3 region has 13 residues. With 5 bases clipped from V and 6 bases from J, the junction kept 4 bases outside the gene matches. This CDR3 is CASSVDRDDTQYF. The CDR3 nucleotides are TGTGCCAGCAGCGTGGACAGGGACGATACGCAGTATTTT.

The chain couples TRBV30 to TRBJ1-1, with a tentative D call TRBD1 (5 bases). Per germline, CDR1 GTSNPN and CDR2 SVGIG (reference sequence). V was shortened by 3 bases and J by 1 base, with 15 bases between the two germline ends. This CDR3 spans 15 amino acids. The CDR3 spells CAWRRGRAENTEAFF. CDR3 coding DNA: TGTGCCTGGAGACGGGGGAGGGCTGAGAACACTGAAGCTTTCTTT.

The genes are TRBV6-6 and TRBJ1-2; D is possibly TRBD1 (5 bases). The ends were cut back, 2 bases at V and 6 bases at J, with 13 bases in the middle. There are 14 residues in the CDR3. CDR1 is MNHNY and CDR2 is SVGAGI in the germline V gene (reference sequence). This CDR3 reads CASSYGGRADGYTF. CDR3 bases: TGTGCCAGCAGTTACGGGGGACGGGCCGATGGCTACACCTTC.

To note about this clone: Other DNA sequences in this specimen translate into the identical CDR3. This chain links TRBV6-1 with TRBJ1-2, with D perhaps matching TRBD1 (5 bases). The CDR3 contains 12 residues. From germline, CDR1 is MNHNS and CDR2 SASEGT. The germline V and J ends were trimmed by 4 bases and 4 bases, with 7 bases remaining between them. The CDR3 coding sequence is TGTGCCAGCAGTGGGGGGTCCTATGGCTACACCTTC. Protein: CASSGGSYGYTF.

A note on this clone: With a much larger clone just one base away, this may be a read error. The rearrangement uses TRBV7-9 and TRBJ2-5; tentatively, D is TRBD2 (6 bases). The CDR3 is made up of 14 amino acids. The germline gives CDR1 SEHNR, CDR2 FQNEAQ (reference sequence). The CDR3 loop reads CTSSSGLSQETQYF. The CDR3 region has the DNA TGTACCAGCAGCTCCGGACTAAGCCAAGAGACCCAGTACTTC. Complete variable domain (other parts from reference TRBV7-9 and TRBJ2-5): DTGVSQNPRHKITKRGQNVTFRCDPISEHNRLYWYRQTLGQGPEFLTYFQNEAQLEKSRLLSDRFSAERPKGSFSTLEIQRTEQGDSAMYLCTSSSGLSQETQYFGPGTRLLVL.

The chain recombines TRBV5-1 with TRBJ2-7; 7 bases are a match to TRBD1. With V trimmed by 2 bases and J by 13 bases, 12 bases remained unmatched. Germline loops: CDR1 SGHRS, CDR2 YFSETQ. The length of the CDR3 is 13 residues. CDR3 nucleotides: TGCGCCAGCAGCTTTGACGACAGGGCGCTACATTACTTC. It encodes CASSFDDRALHYF.

Note on this clone: This clone may be a read error of a much larger clone one base away. The chain is built from TRBV7-8 and TRBJ2-3; TRBD1 matches at 8 bases. This CDR3 is 16 amino acids long. Per germline, CDR1 SGHVS and CDR2 FQNEAQ. The CDR3 DNA follows: TGTGCCAACAGCTTAGACAAGGACAGGGGCACAGATACGCAGTATTTT. Its translation is CANSLDKDRGTDTQYF.

In regard to this clone: The sample carries other DNA sequences with the same CDR3. This rearrangement joins TRBV27 to TRBJ1-1; D is uncertain. V lost 4 bases, J lost 0 bases, and 3 bases lay in between. The CDR3 contains 12 residues. From germline, CDR1 is MNHEY and CDR2 SMNVEV (reference sequence). In DNA, the CDR3 is TGTGCCAGCAGTTCGGTGAACACTGAAGCTTTCTTT. Protein sequence: CASSSVNTEAFF.

This rearrangement joins TRBV14 to TRBJ2-4; TRBD1 matches at 7 bases. V shed 2 bases and J 5 bases; nucleotides not matched to a gene: 0. This CDR3 contains 13 residues. Germline CDR1 SGHDN, CDR2 FVKESK. The CDR3: CASSQQGENIQYF. CDR3 coding DNA: TGTGCCAGCAGCCAACAGGGGGAAAACATTCAGTACTTC.

The V call is TRBV30, the J call TRBJ1-2; TRBD1 agrees at 7 bases. The V segment lost 4 bases and the J segment 2 bases; nucleotides outside the gene matches: 7. The CDR3 is 14 amino acids. Germline CDR1 is GTSNPN and CDR2 is SVGIG (reference sequence). CDR3 loop: CAWTLGQANYGYTF. CDR3 bases: TGTGCCTGGACTCTAGGACAGGCCAACTATGGCTACACCTTC. Supplemented by reference TRBV30 and TRBJ1-2, the full variable domain reads SQTIHQWPATLVQPVGSPLSLECTVEGTSNPNLYWYRQAAGRGLQLLFYSVGIGQISSEVPQNLSASRPQDRQFILSSKKLLLSDSGFYLCAWTLGQANYGYTFGSGTRLTVV.

The V and J genes are TRBV5-1 and TRBJ1-5; D is unclear. Trimming left V 0 bases short and J 1 base short, with 8 bases between. The CDR3 is 15 amino acids. Per germline, CDR1 SGHRS and CDR2 YFSETQ. The CDR3 DNA sequence: TGCGCCAGCAGCTTGGTGGCGGGGAGCAATCAGCCCCAGCATTTT. Amino acid sequence: CASSLVAGSNQPQHF.

This chain connects TRBV5-5 to TRBJ1-5, with D maybe TRBD1 (6 bases). This CDR3 contains 16 residues. Germline assignment: CDR1 SGHKS and CDR2 YYEKEE (reference sequence). Trimming pared 4 bases from V and 4 bases from J, leaving 18 bases between. The CDR3 coding sequence is TGTGCCAGCAGCCCGTCCCGGACAGAGTTTAATCAGCCCCAGCATTTT. Protein sequence: CASSPSRTEFNQPQHF.

CDR3 nucleotides: TGTGCCTGGTGCGGGGAGGGACATGTAGCTGGGGCCAACGTCCTGACTTTC. This gives the protein CAWCGEGHVAGANVLTF. The chain has TRBV30 and TRBJ2-6, with D possibly matching TRBD2 (7 bases). From germline, CDR1 is GTSNPN and CDR2 SVGIG (reference sequence). Trimming removed 5 bases from V and 2 bases from J, with 19 bases in between. The CDR3 extends over 17 amino acids.

This clone was picked up a small number of times. The chain links TRBV7-2 to TRBJ2-1, with 9 bases fitting TRBD2. Germline V gives CDR1 SGHTA, CDR2 FQGNSA. J gave up 6 bases and V 1 base, and 4 bases lay outside the gene matches. The CDR3 consists of 15 residues. The CDR3 sequence: CASSLGIAGVNEQFF. In DNA, the CDR3 is TGTGCCAGCAGCTTAGGGATAGCGGGAGTCAATGAGCAGTTCTTC.

This sequence joins TRBV5-6 and TRBJ2-5; D is perhaps TRBD1 or TRBD2 (6 bases each). Trimming took 4 bases from V and 2 from J, leaving 21 bases between them. The CDR3 runs 17 residues. Germline V CDR1 and CDR2: SGHDT, YYEEEE. The CDR3, as DNA: TGTGCCAGCAGCCTGGGCGGGACAAAGAAGAAGCAAGAGACCCAGTACTTC. Its protein is CASSLGGTKKKQETQYF.

About this clone: Different DNA sequences within this sample yield the same CDR3. The J gene is TRBJ2-7, the V gene TRBV6-5, with 11 bases identical to TRBD2. The germline CDR1 and CDR2 sequences are MNHEY and SVGAGI. The trim removed 0 bases at V and 3 bases at J, leaving 1 base unmatched. The CDR3 is made up of 15 amino acids. The DNA of the CDR3 is TGTGCCAGCAGTTACTCCACTAGCGGGAGCTACGAGCAGTACTTC. Translation gives CASSYSTSGSYEQYF.

The chain couples TRBV2 to TRBJ2-3; 11 positions match TRBD2. The CDR3 is 15 amino acids. Losses at the gene ends were 6 bases for V and 1 base for J; bases not matched to a gene: 3. From germline, CDR1 is SNHLY and CDR2 FYNNEI. The CDR3 DNA reads TGTGCCAGCAGCGTTAGCGGGGGGGGCACAGATACGCAGTATTTT. Residues: CASSVSGGGTDTQYF.

Ten or more counts support this clone. The rearrangement uses TRBV10-3 and TRBJ2-7; 9 nucleotides align to TRBD1. The CDR3 spans 13 residues. With 8 bases clipped from V and 4 bases from J, the junction kept 6 bases outside the gene matches. Germline V lookup: CDR1 ENHRY, CDR2 SYGVKD. In nucleotides, the CDR3 is TGTGCCATCGGACAGGGGTCGATATACGAGCAGTACTTC. Its protein is CAIGQGSIYEQYF.

The chain employs TRBV9 and TRBJ2-5, with TRBD1 matching 7 bases. Germline V gene sequence: CDR1 SGDLS, CDR2 YYNGEE. V shed 3 bases and J 3 bases; nucleotides not matched to a gene: 5. CDR3 length equals 14 residues. The CDR3 DNA reads TGTGCCAGCAGCGGACAGGGTTCTAAAGAGACCCAGTACTTC. This codes for CASSGQGSKETQYF.

This rearrangement joins TRBV9 to TRBJ1-2; no clear D. There are 11 residues in the CDR3. Trimming took off 3 bases at V and 8 bases at J, with 8 bases between the two ends. Germline CDR1 and CDR2: SGDLS and YYNGEE. The CDR3 DNA sequence: TGTGCCAGCAGCGCGGCGTGGGGCTACACCTTC. It is translated as CASSAAWGYTF.

This chain uses TRBV18 with TRBJ1-2; no reliable D call. Trimming removed 4 bases from V and 4 bases from J, with 13 bases in between. This CDR3 contains 14 residues. The germline gives CDR1 KGHSH, CDR2 LQKENI. CDR3 protein: CASSLSTGSYGYTF. The CDR3 DNA follows: TGTGCCAGCTCACTGAGTACCGGGAGCTATGGCTACACCTTC. Filled out from reference TRBV18 and TRBJ1-2, the complete variable domain reads NAGVMQNPRHLVRRRGQEARLRCSPMKGHSHVYWYRQLPEEGLKFMVYLQKENIIDESGMPKERFSAEFPKEGPSILRIQQVVRGDSAAYFCASSLSTGSYGYTFGSGTRLTVV.

In its sample, this clone was seen once. V is TRBV15 and J is TRBJ1-2, with 8 bases lining up with TRBD1. The CDR3 has 20 amino acids. CDR1 and CDR2 (germline): LNHNV, YYDKDF (reference sequence). The trim removed 0 bases at V and 10 bases at J, leaving 25 bases unmatched. The CDR3 nucleotides are TGTGCCACCAGCAGAGATCTAAGGACTTTCAGGACAGGGCCCAGTTCCCTCTACACCTTC. Amino acid sequence: CATSRDLRTFRTGPSSLYTF.

The CDR3 loop reads CASSLCGPHRDRYGYTF. Here the CDR3 DNA reads TGTGCCAGCAGTTTATGTGGACCTCACCGGGACAGGTATGGCTACACCTTC. V usage is TRBV27 and J usage is TRBJ1-2; 8 nucleotides align to TRBD1. CDR3 length: 17 residues. Germline CDR1 reads MNHEY; CDR2 reads SMNVEV (reference sequence). The V and J ends lost 1 base and 5 bases, in that order; junction bases with no gene match: 12.

The V gene is TRBV6-1, the J gene TRBJ2-7, with 8 bases matching TRBD2. The V gene's germline CDR1 is MNHNS and CDR2 SASEGT. V lost 6 bases to trimming and J lost 7 bases; unmatched junction nucleotides: 8. The CDR3 is made up of 13 amino acids. The CDR3: CASRGLGGGEQYF. CDR3 sequence (DNA): TGTGCCAGCAGGGGACTAGGGGGAGGGGAGCAGTACTTC.

J is TRBJ1-6 and V is TRBV28; 11 bases are shared with TRBD1. The CDR3 extends over 16 amino acids. Germline CDR1 is MDHEN and CDR2 is SYDVKM. The J segment lost 7 bases and the V segment lost 5 bases, leaving 7 bases of the junction unmatched. The CDR3 loop reads CASSPGTGGRNSPLHF. DNA of the CDR3: TGTGCCAGCAGTCCCGGGACAGGGGGGAGGAATTCACCCCTCCACTTT.

The chain couples TRBV5-1 to TRBJ2-5; 9 positions match TRBD1. The V and J ends lost 3 bases and 5 bases, in that order; junction bases with no gene match: 5. The length of the CDR3 is 14 residues. Germline V gene data show CDR1 as SGHRS and CDR2 as YFSETQ. The CDR3 here is CASSWGTGRETQYF. The CDR3 bases are TGCGCCAGCAGCTGGGGGACAGGGAGGGAGACCCAGTACTTC.

The V call is TRBV5-4, the J call TRBJ1-1; D is perhaps TRBD1 (5 bases). Germline assignment: CDR1 SGHNT and CDR2 YYREEE (reference sequence). CDR3 size: 14 residues. The V and J ends lost 4 bases and 2 bases respectively, with 12 bases between them. The CDR3 coding sequence is TGTGCCAGCAGCGCGCAGGGAGCTAACACTGAAGCTTTCTTT. Its translation: CASSAQGANTEAFF.

The gene calls are TRBV5-6 and TRBJ2-7; no firm D call. V was trimmed by 4 bases and J by 3 bases, leaving 14 bases between them. Germline CDR1 and CDR2: SGHDT and YYEEEE. This CDR3 is 14 amino acids long. The CDR3 DNA follows: TGTGCCAGCAGCCCGAACGGCGCCGGCTACGAGCAGTACTTC. Its protein is CASSPNGAGYEQYF.

This chain connects TRBV2 to TRBJ1-5; D not certain. The CDR3 is made up of 14 amino acids. Germline V lookup: CDR1 SNHLY, CDR2 FYNNEI. Deletions cut 6 bases from V and 2 bases from J, with 11 bases between. The CDR3 is CASSHKWGNQPQHF. The CDR3 DNA reads as TGTGCCAGCAGCCATAAGTGGGGCAATCAGCCCCAGCATTTT.

V is TRBV4-3 and J is TRBJ2-7; a possible D gene is TRBD2 (6 bases). Germline CDR1 is LGHNA and CDR2 is YSLEER. The germline V and J ends were trimmed by 0 bases and 0 bases, with 18 bases remaining between them. The CDR3 has 18 amino acids. CDR3 protein: CASSQDRWGEPSSYEQYF. CDR3 in DNA: TGCGCCAGCAGCCAAGATAGGTGGGGGGAACCCAGCTCCTACGAGCAGTACTTC.

V usage is TRBV6-4 and J usage is TRBJ1-1; D is unclear. Trimming left V 6 bases short and J 5 bases short, with 13 bases between. The CDR3 sequence is 13 residues long. CDR1 and CDR2 from the germline V gene are MRHNA and SNTAGT. The DNA for the CDR3 is TGTGCCAGCAGGAAATTTGAGGGAACTGAAGCTTTCTTT. It yields the protein CASRKFEGTEAFF.